The 21 T cell receptor beta chains given below trace back to one sample, sequenced in a study of blood T cell repertoires in COVID-19. TCRdb's copy holds only in-frame clones and misses some; the assay was immunoSEQ multiplex PCR. The sample lists about 220,000 clones, approximately 83% occurring once. Sequences were obtained from peripheral blood. These receptors all stem from a young woman who had recovered from COVID-19.

The rearrangement joins TRBV2 to TRBJ1-2, with 7 bases lining up with TRBD1. The CDR3 has 15 amino acids. With V trimmed by 5 bases and J by 3 bases, 9 bases remained unmatched. Germline CDR1 reads SNHLY; CDR2 reads FYNNEI. The CDR3 protein is CASSYLGQADYGYTF. The CDR3 DNA reads TGTGCCAGCAGTTATCTAGGACAGGCCGACTATGGCTACACCTTC.

The chain joins TRBV3-1 (or the pseudogene TRBV3-2) to TRBJ2-3; 11 bases are a match to TRBD2. This CDR3 is built from 19 residues. Germline CDR1 is LGHDT and CDR2 is YNNKEL (reference sequence). J lost 1 base, V lost 0 bases, and 9 bases had no gene match. The CDR3 spells CASSQDGLAGTWGTDTQYF. The CDR3 region has the DNA TGTGCCAGCAGCCAAGATGGACTAGCGGGTACGTGGGGCACAGATACGCAGTATTTT.

This clone was counted between two and nine times. The J gene is TRBJ2-3, the V gene TRBV19; 9 bases are a match to TRBD1. J was trimmed by 4 bases and V by 1 base; bases with no gene match: 0. Germline V gene sequence: CDR1 LNHDA, CDR2 SQIVND (reference sequence). CDR3 length: 14 residues. CDR3: CASSIGQGADTQYF. The CDR3 nucleotides are TGTGCCAGTAGTATAGGACAGGGGGCAGATACGCAGTATTTT. The full variable domain, completed using reference TRBV19 and TRBJ2-3, is DGGITQSPKYLFRKEGQNVTLSCEQNLNHDAMYWYRQDPGQGLRLIYYSQIVNDFQKGDIAEGYSVSREKKESFPLTVTSAQKNPTAFYLCASSIGQGADTQYFGPGTRLTVL.

The rearrangement links TRBV18 to TRBJ1-1, with 8 bases fitting TRBD1. Germline loops: CDR1 KGHSH, CDR2 LQKENI. Trimming cost V 6 bases and J 0 bases; bases outside gene matches: 9. This CDR3 is built from 16 residues. For the CDR3, the DNA is TGTGCCAGCTCTCAAGGACAGGGAGTTATGAACACTGAAGCTTTCTTT. This codes for CASSQGQGVMNTEAFF.

A single count supports this clone. The chain is built from TRBV7-2 and TRBJ2-7; the match to TRBD2 covers 13 bases. V shed 1 base, J shed 6 bases, and the junction held 0 bases outside the gene matches. This CDR3 is built from 14 residues. CDR1 SGHTA and CDR2 FQGNSA come from the germline V gene. The CDR3 DNA sequence: TGTGCCAGCAGCTTAGGACTAGCGGGAGGCGAGCAGTACTTC. It encodes CASSLGLAGGEQYF.

V and J are TRBV5-1 and TRBJ2-5, with a possible D match to TRBD2 (6 bases). V lost 4 bases and J 1 base, leaving 11 bases between the germline ends. Germline V gene lookup returns CDR1 SGHRS and CDR2 YFSETQ. CDR3 length: 14 residues. CDR3 residues: CASSPGGIQETQYF. The CDR3 DNA is TGCGCCAGCAGCCCTGGAGGGATCCAAGAGACCCAGTACTTC.

The chain uses TRBV18 and TRBJ1-1, with TRBD1 identical over 10 bases. V was pared by 4 bases and J by 4 bases, with 3 bases of the junction left unmatched. This CDR3 has 14 amino acids. Germline-derived CDR1 and CDR2 are KGHSH and LQKENI. The CDR3 sequence is CASSRQGAFTEAFF. DNA for the CDR3: TGTGCCAGCTCACGACAGGGGGCGTTCACTGAAGCTTTCTTT.

V is TRBV28 and J is TRBJ2-5; maybe TRBD1 (6 bases). CDR3 size: 13 residues. Trimming cost V 6 bases and J 4 bases, with 12 bases left between them. Germline V gene data show CDR1 as MDHEN and CDR2 as SYDVKM. In nucleotides, the CDR3 is TGTGCCAGCAGGTTACAGGGCCCAGAGACCCAGTACTTC. Residues: CASRLQGPETQYF.

The chain links TRBV5-1 to TRBJ2-1; tentative D call: TRBD2 (6 bases). The CDR3 runs 15 residues. From germline, CDR1 is SGHRS and CDR2 YFSETQ. V was shortened by 2 bases and J by 0 bases, with 9 bases between the two germline ends. The CDR3 is CASSLGGVSYNEQFF. CDR3 DNA sequence: TGCGCCAGCAGCTTAGGCGGGGTCTCCTACAATGAGCAGTTCTTC.

A word on this clone: At one boundary the junction diverges from the germline segment, which might be a read error. The chain combines TRBV7-3 with TRBJ2-1; TRBD2 agrees at 11 bases. Per the germline V gene, CDR1 is SGHTA and CDR2 is FQGTGA. The CDR3 spans 15 residues. The chain's CDR3 is CASSLIAGGGNGQFF. In DNA form, the CDR3 reads TGTGCCAGCAGCTTAATAGCGGGAGGGGGTAATGGGCAGTTCTTC.

V gene TRBV19 combines with J gene TRBJ1-6; D remains unclear. The CDR3 covers 14 residues. Germline V gives CDR1 LNHDA, CDR2 SQIVND (reference sequence). Trimming stripped 5 bases from V and 9 bases from J, with 14 bases between. The CDR3 region is CASSLSGHGSPLHF. In DNA form, the CDR3 reads TGTGCCAGTAGTCTTTCTGGGCACGGTTCACCCCTCCACTTT.

This clone was picked up a small number of times. This chain links TRBV18 with TRBJ1-3; 9 bases are shared with TRBD1. Trimming at V came to 3 bases and at J to 4 bases, leaving 7 bases not matched to a gene. CDR1 is KGHSH and CDR2 is LQKENI in the germline V gene. This CDR3 is built from 16 residues. The CDR3 region has the DNA TGTGCCAGCTCACCCGCCGGGACAGGGTCAGGAAACACCATATATTTT. This sequence encodes CASSPAGTGSGNTIYF.

As to this clone: Different DNA sequences within this sample yield the same CDR3. The V gene is TRBV9, the J gene TRBJ2-7; D is possibly TRBD1 (6 bases). CDR3 length: 12 residues. With 4 bases removed from V and 6 bases from J, the gap between germline ends came to 11 bases. The V gene's germline CDR1 is SGDLS and CDR2 YYNGEE. This CDR3 reads CASSPGGCEQYF. For the CDR3, the DNA is TGTGCCAGCAGCCCTGGGGGCTGCGAGCAGTACTTC.

The chain links TRBV27 to TRBJ1-2; TRBD1 matches at 11 bases. Unmatched junction bases numbered 5, after V lost 3 bases and J lost 11 bases. This CDR3 spans 13 amino acids. The germline V gene encodes CDR1 MNHEY and CDR2 SMNVEV (reference sequence). Here the CDR3 reads CASSFGQGAAYTF. CDR3 DNA: TGTGCCAGCAGTTTTGGACAGGGGGCCGCTTACACCTTC.

This clone was detected ten times or more. The J gene is TRBJ1-2, the V gene TRBV9; D ambiguous. CDR3 length equals 12 residues. Germline-derived CDR1 and CDR2 are SGDLS and YYNGEE. Trimming removed 2 bases at V and 4 bases at J, with 6 bases between. CDR3 residues: CASSVGLYGYTF. The DNA for the CDR3 is TGTGCCAGCAGCGTGGGCCTCTATGGCTACACCTTC.

The chain is built from TRBV12-5 and TRBJ2-2; 15 nucleotides line up with TRBD2. There are 19 residues in the CDR3. The germline CDR1 and CDR2 sequences are LGHNT and FRNRAP. The junction had 8 bases not matched to a gene; V was cut back by 5 bases and J by 1 base. The CDR3 reads CASGPGTSGRFLNTGELFF. The DNA of the CDR3 is TGTGCTAGTGGTCCCGGGACTAGCGGGAGGTTTCTGAACACCGGGGAGCTGTTTTTT.

This rearrangement joins TRBV2 to TRBJ2-1, with a tentative D call TRBD2 (6 bases). This CDR3 contains 14 residues. V was cut by 8 bases and J by 4 bases, with 15 bases left in between. The germline V gene encodes CDR1 SNHLY and CDR2 FYNNEI. DNA for the CDR3: TGTGCCAGCGGGCGGGATGGAGGGTACAATGAGCAGTTCTTC. Residues: CASGRDGGYNEQFF.

The chain employs TRBV9 and TRBJ2-3; TRBD2 matches at 8 bases. CDR1 and CDR2 (germline): SGDLS, YYNGEE. Trimming cost V 3 bases and J 5 bases; bases outside gene matches: 17. The CDR3 runs to 18 residues. CDR3 DNA sequence: TGTGCCAGCAGCGCCTGGCCCCCGTCGCGGGAGGCCGTAGATACGCAGTATTTT. Protein product: CASSAWPPSREAVDTQYF.

This clone was observed once. The rearrangement links TRBV20-1 to TRBJ1-1, with 8 positions matching TRBD1. The CDR3 runs 11 residues. Germline V gene data show CDR1 as DFQATT and CDR2 as SNEGSKA (reference sequence). CDR3 sequence: CRTNRGNGAFF. CDR3 bases: TGCAGAACAAACAGGGGGAACGGAGCTTTCTTT.

Of note for this clone: The identical CDR3 is also encoded by other nucleotide sequences in the sample. V gene TRBV21-1 combines with J gene TRBJ2-7; whether TRBD2, the table's D call, matches the DNA was not checked. TRBV21-1 is reported as a pseudogene. The CDR3 has 15 residues. Here the CDR3 reads CASSKVGGRSYEQYF. As DNA, the CDR3 is TGTGCCAGCAGCAAAGTCGGGGGGCGATCCTACGAGCAGTACTTC.

The chain has TRBV13 and TRBJ2-7, with D perhaps matching TRBD1 (5 bases). V dropped 7 bases and J dropped 0 bases, with 10 bases sitting between them. Germline-derived CDR1 and CDR2 are PRHDT and FYEKMQ (reference sequence). This CDR3 contains 13 residues. CDR3 in amino acids: CASTTGISYEQYF. CDR3 nucleotides: TGTGCCAGCACCACAGGCATCTCCTACGAGCAGTACTTC.